The 20 T cell receptor beta chains presented below share a single source sample, sequenced in a study of shared clonotypes between healthy human individuals (dated by TCRdb to about 2020). The library was built by means of the immunoSEQ multiplex PCR assay. Here the immuneACCESS table is served through TCRdb, limited to in-frame sequences with V and J called. Missing clones are a known gap in these copies; in checked studies unresolved V genes cover under half, and the rest lacks a known reason. The sample records hundreds of thousands of clones, about 96% of which are singletons. Less than 0.25% of the sample is in the top ten clones. For the CD8 naive samples, CD45RO-negative cells were positively selected for CCR7, yielding a CD45RA+CCR7+ population from which TemRA cells were excluded. Material: naive CD8+ T cells sorted from blood. In the paper's terms, the cell subset or site label means: CD45RA+CCR7+. These receptors were obtained from a man between 25 and 39 years old in good health.

The V gene is TRBV5-1, the J gene TRBJ2-2, with TRBD2 matching over 8 bases. The CDR3 spans 16 residues. Trimming took 3 bases from V and 1 from J; bases not matched to a gene: 5. Germline loops: CDR1 SGHRS, CDR2 YFSETQ. CDR3 coding DNA: TGCGCCAGCAGCTCCCGGGAGGGGGAGAACACCGGGGAGCTGTTTTTT. It is translated as CASSSREGENTGELFF.

The CDR3 DNA is TGCGCCAGCAGTGACATACAGGAATTGGGTGAAGCTTTCTTT. This encodes CASSDIQELGEAFF. The chain employs TRBV10-1 and TRBJ1-1, with D perhaps TRBD1 (5 bases). This CDR3 is 14 amino acids long. Trimming shortened V by 3 bases and J by 7 bases, and 15 bases separated the two germline ends. The germline CDR1 and CDR2 sequences are WNHNN and SYGVQD (reference sequence).

The chain employs TRBV28 and TRBJ1-5; D may be TRBD1 (6 bases). The CDR3 spans 14 residues. With 4 bases removed from V and 3 bases from J, the gap between germline ends came to 10 bases. Germline V CDR1 and CDR2: MDHEN, SYDVKM. CDR3 bases: TGTGCCAGCAGTTCCCACAGGGCCAATCAGCCCCAGCATTTT. Translated, it gives CASSSHRANQPQHF.

V usage is TRBV11-2 and J usage is TRBJ2-7; 8 bases map to TRBD2. The CDR3 has 14 residues. The V and J ends lost 1 base and 4 bases, in that order; junction bases with no gene match: 3. CDR1 SGHAT and CDR2 FQNNGV come from the germline V gene. In DNA form, the CDR3 reads TGTGCCAGCAGCTTAGTTCCGGGAGGGTACGAGCAGTACTTC. Translating it yields CASSLVPGGYEQYF.

The V call is TRBV10-3, the J call TRBJ2-5, with a tentative D call TRBD2 (5 bases). CDR3 length: 13 residues. V lost 4 bases and J lost 2, with 8 bases in between. Per the germline V gene, CDR1 is ENHRY and CDR2 is SYGVKD. The CDR3 nucleotides are TGTGCCATCAGTGGTAAGCGGCAAGAGACCCAGTACTTC. Amino acids: CAISGKRQETQYF.

This chain connects TRBV28 to TRBJ2-1; 7 bases fit TRBD1. Germline-derived CDR1 and CDR2 are MDHEN and SYDVKM. The CDR3 length is 18 residues. The junction had 16 bases not matched to a gene; V was cut back by 4 bases and J by 4 bases. The CDR3 loop is CASSSPGQKSRHYNEQFF. The DNA for the CDR3 is TGTGCCAGCAGTTCACCGGGACAGAAGTCCCGACATTACAATGAGCAGTTCTTC.

The rearrangement links TRBV27 to TRBJ2-1, with D uncertain. V lost 6 bases to trimming and J lost 7 bases, with 19 bases between them. Germline loops: CDR1 MNHEY, CDR2 SMNVEV (reference sequence). The CDR3 length is 15 residues. The CDR3 region is CASSFEAPPGNEQFF. The CDR3 coding sequence is TGTGCCAGCAGCTTCGAAGCCCCCCCTGGGAATGAGCAGTTCTTC.

The V and J genes are TRBV29-1 and TRBJ2-5; 7 nucleotides agree with TRBD2. CDR1 is SQVTM, CDR2 ANQGSEA, per germline. The CDR3 runs 15 residues. Trimming cost V 2 bases and J 10 bases; bases outside gene matches: 16. CDR3 nucleotide sequence: TGCAGCGTTGAAACCTTCGGGACGGAACGGGGGGACCAGTACTTC. Its translation: CSVETFGTERGDQYF.

The count of this clone is one. This chain uses TRBV10-3 with TRBJ2-5; 8 nucleotides agree with TRBD1. Germline lookup yields CDR1 ENHRY and CDR2 SYGVKD. The CDR3 is 14 amino acids. V gave up 8 bases and J gave up 4 bases; unmatched junction bases: 9. The CDR3 region is CAIRTDRVGETQYF. The CDR3 coding sequence is TGTGCCATCCGGACGGACAGGGTGGGAGAGACCCAGTACTTC.

This chain joins TRBV7-8 and TRBJ2-6; D call uncertain. The CDR3 consists of 14 residues. Trimming shortened V by 3 bases and J by 1 base, and 4 bases separated the two germline ends. Germline values: CDR1 SGHVS, CDR2 FQNEAQ. The CDR3 nucleotides are TGTGCCAGCAGCTTTGGGTCTGGGGCCAACGTCCTGACTTTC. This sequence encodes CASSFGSGANVLTF.

V and J are TRBV29-1 and TRBJ2-5, with TRBD2 matching over 9 bases. In germline, CDR1 is SQVTM, CDR2 ANQGSEA. The CDR3 is 15 amino acids. Trimming removed 1 base from V and 7 bases from J; junction bases left unmatched: 10. The CDR3 reads CSVEGGLAGFVTQYF. CDR3 sequence (DNA): TGCAGCGTTGAAGGGGGGCTAGCGGGATTTGTGACCCAGTACTTC.

The chain is built from TRBV28 and TRBJ2-1; D is ambiguous. Per germline, CDR1 MDHEN and CDR2 SYDVKM. The germline V and J ends were trimmed by 4 bases and 7 bases, with 11 bases remaining between them. CDR3 length equals 13 residues. Written as DNA, the CDR3 is TGTGCCAGCAGTTACGGTCCCGTGAATGAGCAGTTCTTC. Its protein is CASSYGPVNEQFF.

The chain carries TRBV29-1 and TRBJ2-7; D is uncertain. Looked up from germline, CDR1 is SQVTM and CDR2 is ANQGSEA. Deletions cut 3 bases from V and 0 bases from J, with 9 bases between. CDR3 length equals 13 residues. The CDR3 is CSVEVTGSYEQYF. The CDR3, as DNA: TGCAGCGTTGAGGTCACGGGCTCCTACGAGCAGTACTTC.

This clone was detected once. At one end, the junction sequence differs from germline, possibly due to a read error. The chain joins TRBV30 to TRBJ2-5; D not certain. CDR1 and CDR2 (germline): GTSNPN, SVGIG (reference sequence). The CDR3 runs to 15 residues. The CDR3 DNA reads as TGTGCCTGGAGTAACGACATTTCCGTAAGAGAGGCCCAGTACTTC. Translation gives CAWSNDISVREAQYF. The full variable domain, in which reference TRBV30 and TRBJ2-5 provide the parts outside the CDR3, is SQTIHQWPATLVQPVGSPLSLECTVEGTSNPNLYWYRQAAGRGLQLLFYSVGIGQISSEVPQNLSASRPQDRQFILSSKKLLLSDSGFYLCAWSNDISVREAQYFGPGTRLLVL.

The rearrangement links TRBV4-1 to TRBJ2-3; D may be TRBD1 (6 bases). Germline V lookup: CDR1 MGHRA, CDR2 YSYEKL. This CDR3 is built from 16 residues. V gave up 3 bases and J gave up 2 bases, with 15 bases separating them. The CDR3 protein is CASSQQGLRNTDTQYF. The CDR3 DNA reads TGCGCCAGCAGCCAGCAGGGGCTAAGAAACACAGATACGCAGTATTTT.

The chain employs TRBV9 and TRBJ2-1, with 13 positions matching TRBD2. Germline trimming cut 2 bases from V and 8 bases from J; bases unmatched to any gene: 4. The CDR3 extends over 15 amino acids. CDR1 is SGDLS and CDR2 is YYNGEE in the germline V gene. This chain's CDR3 is CASSVGLAGAYEQFF. In DNA, the CDR3 is TGTGCCAGCAGCGTCGGACTAGCGGGAGCATATGAGCAGTTCTTC.

This sequence joins TRBV19 and TRBJ2-1, with TRBD2 matching over 7 bases. V gave up 3 bases and J gave up 0 bases; unmatched junction bases: 2. CDR1 is LNHDA and CDR2 is SQIVND in the germline V gene (reference sequence). The CDR3 spans 15 residues. In DNA, the CDR3 is TGTGCCAGTAGTATCGGGACTAACTCCTACAATGAGCAGTTCTTC. It yields the protein CASSIGTNSYNEQFF.

The chain carries TRBV5-8 and TRBJ2-4; D is possibly TRBD2 (5 bases). V was clipped by 4 bases and J by 15 bases, with 20 bases between them. Germline CDR1 and CDR2: SGHTS and YDEGEE. CDR3 length: 13 amino acids. The CDR3 loop is CASSPNLAFGLYF. DNA for the CDR3: TGTGCCAGCAGCCCCAACCTAGCTTTTGGGTTGTACTTC.

This clone was detected only once. The rearrangement joins TRBV5-1 to TRBJ2-1, with a tentative D call TRBD2 (5 bases). V was pared by 0 bases and J by 1 base, with 17 bases between. The CDR3 is 18 amino acids. Per germline, CDR1 SGHRS and CDR2 YFSETQ. The CDR3 region has the DNA TGCGCCAGCAGCTTGGTCGCTCTTCGCGCGGGTTCCTACAATGAGCAGTTCTTC. Its protein is CASSLVALRAGSYNEQFF. The full variable domain, completed using reference TRBV5-1 and TRBJ2-1, is KAGVTQTPRYLIKTRGQQVTLSCSPISGHRSVSWYQQTPGQGLQFLFEYFSETQRNKGNFPGRFSGRQFSNSRSEMNVSTLELGDSALYLCASSLVALRAGSYNEQFFGPGTRLTVL.

As DNA, the CDR3 is TGTGCCAGCAGTTACTCCCAGGACAGGGAAGGTGAAAAACTGTTTTTT. Translating gives CASSYSQDREGEKLFF. The chain employs TRBV6-5 and TRBJ1-4; 8 positions agree with TRBD1. V gave up 0 bases and J gave up 7 bases; unmatched junction bases: 7. The length of the CDR3 is 16 residues. Germline lookup yields CDR1 MNHEY and CDR2 SVGAGI.